The 17 T cell receptor beta chains listed next were all sequenced from one sample in a study of blood T cell repertoires in COVID-19. Profiled with immunoSEQ multiplex PCR; TCRdb holds only in-frame clones, not every one. The data show fewer than 250,000 clones, 80% to 90% seen once. The source material was peripheral blood. These receptors were collected from a man aged 45-65 years with active or convalescent COVID-19.

For the CDR3, the DNA is TGTGCCAGCAGTTACGGGACACCTGGCTACACCTTC. It is translated as CASSYGTPGYTF. V is TRBV6-5 and J is TRBJ1-2, with D maybe TRBD1 (6 bases). Trimming left V 2 bases short and J 7 bases short, with 8 bases between. Germline CDR1 is MNHEY and CDR2 is SVGAGI. The CDR3 sequence is 12 residues long.

This clone was detected only once. The CDR3 region has the DNA TGTGCCAGCAAAAGGGGGGGACAGGTGTTACAAGAGACCCAGTACTTC. Amino acids: CASKRGGQVLQETQYF. The chain links TRBV28 to TRBJ2-5; possibly TRBD1 for D (8 bases). Trimming stripped 7 bases from V and 2 bases from J, with 20 bases between. The CDR3 totals 16 residues. Germline values: CDR1 MDHEN, CDR2 SYDVKM.

The chain has TRBV28 and TRBJ1-2; TRBD1 matches at 7 bases. Germline assignment: CDR1 MDHEN and CDR2 SYDVKM. This CDR3 comprises 14 residues. Unmatched junction bases numbered 7, after V lost 5 bases and J lost 4 bases. The CDR3 DNA follows: TGTGCCAGCAGTCTACAGGGGTTGAGCTATGGCTACACCTTC. This codes for CASSLQGLSYGYTF.

The chain couples TRBV28 to TRBJ1-5, with D possibly being TRBD1 (6 bases). The CDR3 has 14 amino acids. The germline V gene encodes CDR1 MDHEN and CDR2 SYDVKM. Trimming took off 7 bases at V and 5 bases at J, with 15 bases between the two ends. The CDR3 sequence: CASIDNRVDQPQHF. As DNA, the CDR3 is TGTGCCAGCATCGATAACAGGGTTGATCAGCCCCAGCATTTT. Variable domain in full (rest from reference TRBV28 and TRBJ1-5): DVKVTQSSRYLVKRTGEKVFLECVQDMDHENMFWYRQDPGLGLRLIYFSYDVKMKEKGDIPEGYSVSREKKERFSLILESASTNQTSMYLCASIDNRVDQPQHFGDGTRLSIL.

This chain uses TRBV6-5 with TRBJ2-5, with TRBD1 matching 8 bases. The CDR3 runs to 14 residues. V shed 8 bases, J shed 2 bases, and the junction held 7 bases outside the gene matches. The germline V gene has CDR1 MNHEY and CDR2 SVGAGI. CDR3 bases: TGTGCCAGCCGAACAGGGGGAGGACAAGAGACCCAGTACTTC. Amino acid sequence: CASRTGGGQETQYF.

The chain employs TRBV9 and TRBJ1-3; 9 bases line up with TRBD1. The germline CDR1 and CDR2 sequences are SGDLS and YYNGEE. This CDR3 contains 16 residues. After removal of 4 bases from V and 4 bases from J, the junction contained 9 bases not matched to a gene. CDR3 sequence: CASSPPATGGGNTIYF. The CDR3 nucleotides read TGTGCCAGCAGCCCGCCCGCGACAGGGGGAGGAAACACCATATATTTT.

This clone was observed once. The V gene is TRBV25-1, the J gene TRBJ2-2, with 9 bases that match TRBD1. Germline V CDR1 and CDR2: MGHDK, SYGVNS. The ends lost 10 bases at V and 3 bases at J; junction bases unmatched: 12. The CDR3 loop spans 16 amino acids. The CDR3 DNA is TGTGCCACCAACGACCCGGGACAGGGACACACCGGGGAGCTGTTTTTT. Translation: CATNDPGQGHTGELFF.

For the CDR3, the DNA is TGTGCCAGCAGCTTAGACCTTGTGCTAGCAGGTCGAACCGGCACAGATACGCAGTATTTT. Translating gives CASSLDLVLAGRTGTDTQYF. The chain joins TRBV11-2 to TRBJ2-3; TRBD2 is a possible D gene (5 bases). Trimming left V 0 bases short and J 1 base short, with 23 bases between. The CDR3 is 20 residues long. CDR1 and CDR2 (germline): SGHAT, FQNNGV.

This clone was picked up one time. Here the CDR3 reads CASSSWTGLKRYEQYF. The CDR3 region has the DNA TGTGCCAGCAGCTCGTGGACAGGCCTGAAACGGTACGAGCAGTACTTC. This sequence joins TRBV5-6 and TRBJ2-7, with 7 bases matching TRBD1. CDR3 length: 16 residues. V dropped 3 bases and J dropped 4; count of bases not matched to a gene: 13. CDR1 SGHDT and CDR2 YYEEEE come from the germline V gene.

The chain combines TRBV5-5 with TRBJ1-5, with a possible D match to TRBD1 (5 bases). V was shortened by 4 bases and J by 5 bases, with 10 bases between the two germline ends. The CDR3 sequence is 13 residues long. CDR1 and CDR2 (germline): SGHKS, YYEKEE (reference sequence). This CDR3 is CASSIAGDQPQHF. The CDR3 nucleotides are TGTGCCAGCAGCATCGCGGGGGATCAGCCCCAGCATTTT. Based on the CDR3 plus reference TRBV5-5 and TRBJ1-5, the full variable domain is DAGVTQSPTHLIKTRGQQVTLRCSPISGHKSVSWYQQVLGQGPQFIFQYYEKEERGRGNFPDRFSARQFPNYSSELNVNALLLGDSALYLCASSIAGDQPQHFGDGTRLSIL.

CDR3 amino acids: CASSSGLAGSDTQYF. CDR3 nucleotides: TGTGCCAGCAGTTCTGGACTAGCGGGATCAGATACGCAGTATTTT. V and J are TRBV6-2 or TRBV6-3 and TRBJ2-3; 12 nucleotides agree with TRBD2. Trimming at V came to 4 bases and at J to 4 bases, leaving 3 bases not matched to a gene. The V gene's germline CDR1 is MNHEY and CDR2 SVGEGT. This CDR3 has 15 amino acids.

This sequence joins TRBV3-1 (or the pseudogene TRBV3-2) and TRBJ2-3, with D possibly being TRBD1 (6 bases). CDR3 length: 15 residues. V lost 4 bases and J lost 0, with 11 bases in between. Germline V gene sequence: CDR1 LGHDT, CDR2 YNNKEL (reference sequence). CDR3 protein: CASSRLTGSTDTQYF. In DNA form, the CDR3 reads TGTGCCAGCAGCCGTTTGACAGGTAGCACAGATACGCAGTATTTT.

The chain joins TRBV29-1 to TRBJ2-5; D is possibly TRBD1 or TRBD2 (5 bases each). Germline values: CDR1 SQVTM, CDR2 ANQGSEA. Trimming stripped 7 bases from V and 4 bases from J, with 13 bases between. This CDR3 spans 12 amino acids. DNA of the CDR3: TGCAGCGCGGAGGACACTTCAGAGACCCAGTACTTC. It translates to CSAEDTSETQYF.

The CDR3 region is CASSFSTRGGHNEKLFF. The CDR3 DNA follows: TGTGCCAGCAGTTTTTCGACCCGCGGGGGTCATAATGAAAAACTGTTTTTT. The chain joins TRBV11-2 to TRBJ1-4; D may be TRBD1 (5 bases). Per germline, CDR1 SGHAT and CDR2 FQNNGV. The V and J ends lost 6 bases and 4 bases respectively, with 21 bases between them. CDR3 length: 17 amino acids.

The chain links TRBV7-8 to TRBJ1-2; D ambiguous. The CDR3 totals 17 residues. The germline V and J ends were trimmed by 1 base and 3 bases, with 18 bases remaining between them. Germline CDR1 is SGHVS and CDR2 is FQNEAQ. CDR3 sequence reads: CASSLVAGQRADYGYTF. The CDR3, as DNA: TGTGCCAGCAGCTTAGTCGCAGGTCAGAGGGCCGACTATGGCTACACCTTC.

J is TRBJ1-3 and V is TRBV18, with D unclear. Germline V lookup: CDR1 KGHSH, CDR2 LQKENI. There are 16 residues in the CDR3. The ends were cut back, 3 bases at V and 4 bases at J, with 16 bases in the middle. CDR3 DNA: TGTGCCAGCTCACCGACAAGAGGGCACTCCGGAAACACCATATATTTT. It codes for CASSPTRGHSGNTIYF.

The J gene is TRBJ1-5, the V gene TRBV5-1; 7 bases align to TRBD1. The germline CDR1 and CDR2 sequences are SGHRS and YFSETQ. The CDR3 contains 14 residues. Losses at the gene ends were 4 bases for V and 9 bases for J; bases not matched to a gene: 10. DNA for the CDR3: TGCGCCAGCAGCATTACAGGGGATCAATGGCCCCAGCATTTT. Its protein product is CASSITGDQWPQHF.